These 19 T cell receptor beta chains share one sample of origin, sequenced in a study of blood T cells in healthy people across ages. A second about 7 to 11 cycle PCR used barcoded and J-beta primers. TCRdb reprocessed the 5' RACE reads via MiXCR and lists one record per CDR3 protein. In the table there are about 1.7 million distinct CDR3 sequences, about 28% of which are singletons. Sequencing used blood. The source of these receptors is a woman in her twenties or thirties in good health.

V and J are TRBV4-1 and TRBJ1-2, with TRBD1 identical over 7 bases. The germline CDR1 and CDR2 sequences are MGHRA and YSYEKL. The CDR3 has 15 amino acids. Unmatched junction bases numbered 12, after V lost 4 bases and J lost 7 bases. CDR3 loop: CASSRDREGAGGYTF. As DNA, the CDR3 is TGCGCCAGCAGCCGAGATAGGGAGGGGGCCGGTGGCTACACCTTC.

A word on this clonotype: Germline is not matched at one junction end, which may reflect a read error. The chain recombines TRBV11-2 with TRBJ1-1, with D unresolved. The CDR3 sequence is 14 residues long. CDR1 SGHAT and CDR2 FQNNGV come from the germline V gene. This chain's CDR3 is CASSRDPVNTEAFF. The CDR3 DNA follows: TGTGCTAGCAGTCGTGACCCTGTGAACACTGAAGCTTTCTTT.

This clonotype was recorded once. A much bigger clone sits one base away, suggesting this may be a read error. V usage is TRBV12-3 or TRBV12-4 and J usage is TRBJ2-5; 9 nucleotides agree with TRBD1. The CDR3 spans 12 residues. In nucleotides, the CDR3 is TGTCCCGGCAGGGACAGGGAAGAGACCCAGTACTTC. It specifies CPGRDREETQYF.

The sample holds many counts of this clonotype. This sequence joins TRBV21-1 and TRBJ1-5. TRBV21-1 is classified as a pseudogene. The CDR3 loop spans 15 amino acids. CDR3 bases: TGTGCCAGCAGCAAACGGGGGGGGAGCAATCAGCCCCAGCATTTT. It translates to CASSKRGGSNQPQHF.

This clonotype showed up just a few times. V and J are TRBV20-1 and TRBJ2-7; TRBD1 agrees at 10 bases. The CDR3 sequence is 13 residues long. V lost 3 bases and J lost 6; bases outside the gene matches: 5. Per germline, CDR1 DFQATT and CDR2 SNEGSKA (reference sequence). The CDR3 loop is CSASLGQGTEQYF. The DNA for the CDR3 is TGCAGTGCTAGTCTGGGACAGGGGACCGAGCAGTACTTC.

This clonotype has only one observation. The rearrangement joins TRBV20-1 to TRBJ2-5; perhaps TRBD2 as D (5 bases). The length of the CDR3 is 12 residues. The germline gives CDR1 DFQATT, CDR2 SNEGSKA (reference sequence). CDR3 DNA sequence: TGCAGCCCGCGAGGGTACCAAGAGACCCAGTACTTC. It codes for CSPRGYQETQYF.

This clonotype was seen ten or more times. The chain joins TRBV7-9 to TRBJ2-1, with a possible D match to TRBD1 (6 bases). This CDR3 has 13 amino acids. Germline CDR1 and CDR2: SEHNR and FQNEAQ (reference sequence). Trimming pared 3 bases from V and 5 bases from J, leaving 8 bases between. CDR3 protein: CASSLSGDNEQFF. The CDR3 DNA is TGTGCCAGCAGCTTGTCAGGGGACAATGAGCAGTTCTTC.

As for this clonotype: No DNA is shown, since the ends of the CDR3 on it are uncertain; the CDR3 is the one TCRdb lists. CDR3 protein: CASILEQGAEPQHF. This chain links TRBV2 with TRBJ1-5; the table's TRBD1 call for D was not verified on the DNA. Including both end residues, the CDR3 is 14 amino acids long. Germline CDR1 and CDR2: SNHLY and FYNNEI.

J is TRBJ2-3 and V is TRBV27, with D perhaps TRBD1 or TRBD2 (5 bases each). Trimming took off 10 bases at V and 2 bases at J, with 19 bases between the two ends. Germline-derived CDR1 and CDR2 are MNHEY and SMNVEV (reference sequence). The CDR3 consists of 15 residues. The CDR3, as DNA: TGTGCCACCACGAGGGGATCCGGATTCACAGATACGCAGTATTTT. Residues: CATTRGSGFTDTQYF.

With respect to this clonotype: A junction boundary mismatches the germline segment, possibly from a read error. The V gene is TRBV6-5, the J gene TRBJ2-5; D may be TRBD1 or TRBD2 (5 bases each). This CDR3 comprises 12 residues. Per the germline V gene, CDR1 is MNHEY and CDR2 is SVGAGI. CDR3 DNA: TGTGCCAGTCAGGGAGTTCAAGAGACCCTGTACTTC. The encoded protein is CASQGVQETLYF.

This clonotype has ten or more counts. V gene TRBV11-2 combines with J gene TRBJ1-2; D ambiguous. This CDR3 has 14 amino acids. Trimming left V 2 bases short and J 1 base short, with 8 bases between. Germline V gene sequence: CDR1 SGHAT, CDR2 FQNNGV. CDR3 in DNA: TGTGCCAGCAGCTTATTGGGTAATAACTATGGCTACACCTTC. Encoded protein: CASSLLGNNYGYTF.

The sample holds a few counts of this clonotype. The V gene is TRBV28, the J gene TRBJ2-7; possibly TRBD2 for D (6 bases). Germline CDR1 is MDHEN and CDR2 is SYDVKM. Deletions cut 10 bases from V and 5 bases from J, with 15 bases between. This CDR3 comprises 12 residues. CDR3 nucleotide sequence: TGTGCCAACGGGGGTATTCGTGACGAGCAGTACTTC. It encodes CANGGIRDEQYF.

In regard to this clonotype: Given the absence of the conserved phenylalanine or tryptophan at the CDR3 end, a read error is likely. This rearrangement joins TRBV6-5 to TRBJ1-6; perhaps TRBD1 as D (6 bases). The germline V gene encodes CDR1 MNHEY and CDR2 SVGAGI. The CDR3 is 17 residues long. The V end was cut by 2 bases, the J end by 13 bases, with 24 bases between. DNA of the CDR3: TGTGCCAGCAGTTACGAAAGTCCCGGGACACCCGCCGCCCCCCTCCACTGT. Protein: CASSYESPGTPAAPLHC.

This clonotype has a handful of counts. The V and J genes are TRBV7-9 and TRBJ1-1; the D is unclear. The germline V gene encodes CDR1 SEHNR and CDR2 FQNEAQ (reference sequence). The ends were cut back, 5 bases at V and 7 bases at J, with 17 bases in the middle. The CDR3 is made up of 14 amino acids. Written as DNA, the CDR3 is TGTGCCAGCAGCCCTGACTTGGGCTTGAGTGAAGCTTTCTTT. It is translated as CASSPDLGLSEAFF.

This CDR3 is CASLRGSETQYF. In nucleotides, the CDR3 is TGTGCCAGCCTCCGGGGGTCAGAGACCCAGTACTTC. The chain joins TRBV28 to TRBJ2-5; a weak D match, TRBD2 (6 bases). This CDR3 region has 12 residues. Between the trimmed V and J ends, which lost 8 bases and 4 bases, there was a span of 11 bases. CDR1 MDHEN and CDR2 SYDVKM come from the germline V gene.

There are many counts of this clonotype. The chain combines TRBV6-1 with TRBJ2-1, with a tentative D call TRBD1 (6 bases). Germline V gene data show CDR1 as MNHNS and CDR2 as SASEGT. V lost 0 bases and J 4 bases, leaving 7 bases between the germline ends. The CDR3 extends over 14 amino acids. The CDR3 sequence is CASSEAGQYNEQFF. CDR3 nucleotide sequence: TGTGCCAGCAGTGAAGCCGGACAGTACAATGAGCAGTTCTTC.

This clonotype was detected only a few times. The chain combines TRBV19 with TRBJ2-7; D may be TRBD2 (6 bases). Germline V gene sequence: CDR1 LNHDA, CDR2 SQIVND (reference sequence). This CDR3 is built from 15 residues. With 3 bases removed from V and 0 bases from J, the gap between germline ends came to 12 bases. The CDR3 bases are TGTGCCAGTAGTATCGGGTCAGCGGGCTCCTACGAGCAGTACTTC. Encoded protein: CASSIGSAGSYEQYF. The full variable domain, with the rest looked up from reference TRBV19 and TRBJ2-7, is DGGITQSPKYLFRKEGQNVTLSCEQNLNHDAMYWYRQDPGQGLRLIYYSQIVNDFQKGDIAEGYSVSREKKESFPLTVTSAQKNPTAFYLCASSIGSAGSYEQYFGPGTRLTVT.

This clonotype has a count of ten or more. V is TRBV6-2 or TRBV6-3 and J is TRBJ2-7, with D perhaps assigned TRBD1 or TRBD2 (5 bases each). V gave up 6 bases and J gave up 0 bases, with 15 bases separating them. Germline CDR1 and CDR2: MNHEY and SVGEGT. The CDR3 covers 15 residues. CDR3 in amino acids: CASRKMGDRSYEQYF. CDR3 nucleotide sequence: TGTGCCAGCAGGAAGATGGGGGACCGCTCCTACGAGCAGTACTTC.

Details on this clonotype: A much larger clonotype is one base distant, so this may be a read error. V usage is TRBV28 and J usage is TRBJ2-1; TRBD2 is a possible D gene (6 bases). The CDR3 covers 14 residues. The germline CDR1 and CDR2 sequences are MDHEN and SYDVKM. With 5 bases removed from V and 13 bases from J, the gap between germline ends came to 21 bases. The CDR3 loop reads CASSTTAGGETQFF. The CDR3 DNA reads as TGTGCCAGCAGTACCACCGCCGGGGGAGAGACCCAGTTCTTC. The whole variable domain, remainder taken from reference TRBV28 and TRBJ2-1, is DVKVTQSSRYLVKRTGEKVFLECVQDMDHENMFWYRQDPGLGLRLIYFSYDVKMKEKGDIPEGYSVSREKKERFSLILESASTNQTSMYLCASSTTAGGETQFFGPGTRLTVL.